This TCR beta chain was obtained from a study of PD-1 blockade in classical Hodgkin lymphoma. At the level of the study: Every 2 weeks, patients got 3 mg/kg intravenous nivolumab. Study-level findings and limits: Newly diagnosed patients had diversity similar to the baseline diversity of complete responders. Newly diagnosed patients were said to have less baseline TCR diversity than healthy donors did. Causes of the repertoire differences remain undefined, possibly disease activity or prior therapy.

This CDR3 contains 15 residues. The V end lost 6 bases, the J end lost 2 bases, and 15 bases lay between the germline ends. CDR1 and CDR2 (germline): MNHEY, SMNVEV (reference sequence). Every patient experienced relapse after autologous stem cell transplantation, and brentuximab vedotin exposure varied. With magnetic negative selection, CD4+ T cells were purified from PBMCs that had been thawed. Regarding this clone: The antigen is undetermined.

The table came from immunoSEQ multiplex PCR; TCRdb's copy has only in-frame clones and leaves some out. The sample lists about 35,000 clones, 80% to 95% occurring once. This receptor was identified in a human donor with classical Hodgkin lymphoma. The chain links TRBV27 to TRBJ2-3; no definite D call. The sequencing here drew on CD4+ T cells from blood, taken at baseline. DNA for the CDR3: TGTGCCAGCAGCCCGCGGCAGCCTGTCACAGATACGCAGTATTTT. Residues: CASSPRQPVTDTQYF.